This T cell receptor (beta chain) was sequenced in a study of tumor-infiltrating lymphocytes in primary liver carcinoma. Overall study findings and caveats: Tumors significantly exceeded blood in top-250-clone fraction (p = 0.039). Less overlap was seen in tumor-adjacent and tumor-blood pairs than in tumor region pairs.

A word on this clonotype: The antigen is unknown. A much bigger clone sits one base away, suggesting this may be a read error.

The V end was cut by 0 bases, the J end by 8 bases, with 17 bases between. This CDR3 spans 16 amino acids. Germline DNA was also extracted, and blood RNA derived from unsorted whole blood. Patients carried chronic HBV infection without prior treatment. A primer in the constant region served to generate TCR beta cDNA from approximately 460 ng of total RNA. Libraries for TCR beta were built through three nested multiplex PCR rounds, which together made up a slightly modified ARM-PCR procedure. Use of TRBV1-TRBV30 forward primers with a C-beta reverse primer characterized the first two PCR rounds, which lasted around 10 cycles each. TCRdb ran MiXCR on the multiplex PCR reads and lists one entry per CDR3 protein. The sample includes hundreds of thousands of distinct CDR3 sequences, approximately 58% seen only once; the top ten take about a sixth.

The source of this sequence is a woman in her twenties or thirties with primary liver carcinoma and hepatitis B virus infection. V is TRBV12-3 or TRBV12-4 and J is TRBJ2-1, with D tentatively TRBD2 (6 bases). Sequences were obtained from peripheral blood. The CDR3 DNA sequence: TGTGCCAGCAGTTTAGCGACTAACGGGAGAAAGTATGAGCAGTTCTTC. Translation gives CASSLATNGRKYEQFF.